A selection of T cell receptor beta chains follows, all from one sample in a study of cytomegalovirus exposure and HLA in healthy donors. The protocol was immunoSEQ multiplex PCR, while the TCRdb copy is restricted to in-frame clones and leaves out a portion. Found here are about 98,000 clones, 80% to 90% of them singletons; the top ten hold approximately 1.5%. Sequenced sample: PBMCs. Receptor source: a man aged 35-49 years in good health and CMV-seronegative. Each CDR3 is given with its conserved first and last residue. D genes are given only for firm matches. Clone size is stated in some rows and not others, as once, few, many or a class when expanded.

CDR3aa: CASSRGPQGVNTEAFF; CDR3nt: TGCGCCAGCAGCCGCGGACCCCAGGGTGTGAACACTGAAGCTTTCTTT; abundance: few; j_gene: TRBJ1-1; v_gene: TRBV4-1; d_gene: NA
CDR3aa: CASSLSGNYGYTF; CDR3nt: TGCGCCAGCAGCTTGTCCGGTAACTATGGCTACACCTTC; abundance: few; j_gene: TRBJ1-2; v_gene: TRBV5-1; d_gene: NA
CDR3aa: CASSLRRGSNQPQHF; CDR3nt: TGTGCCAGCAGCTTAAGGAGGGGTAGCAATCAGCCCCAGCATTTT; abundance: NA; j_gene: TRBJ1-5; v_gene: TRBV7-8; d_gene: NA
CDR3aa: CASSRGGTEAFF; CDR3nt: TGTGCCAGCAGCCGGGGGGGGACTGAAGCTTTCTTT; abundance: once; j_gene: TRBJ1-1; v_gene: TRBV7-2; d_gene: NA
CDR3aa: CASSLPGIYNEQFF; CDR3nt: TGTGCCAGCAGCTTGCCAGGGATATACAATGAGCAGTTCTTC; abundance: NA; j_gene: TRBJ2-1; v_gene: TRBV5-6; d_gene: NA
CDR3aa: CASSLLGRVRISSNTGELFF; CDR3nt: TGTGCCAGCAGCTTATTGGGGCGTGTAAGGATCTCATCGAACACCGGGGAGCTGTTTTTT; abundance: NA; j_gene: TRBJ2-2; v_gene: TRBV11-3; d_gene: NA
CDR3aa: CASSEYRQGSANEKLFF; CDR3nt: TGTGCCAGCAGTGAATACCGACAGGGTTCAGCTAATGAAAAACTGTTTTTT; abundance: NA; j_gene: TRBJ1-4; v_gene: TRBV25-1; d_gene: TRBD1
CDR3aa: CASSLEPNQPQHF; CDR3nt: TGCGCCAGCAGCTTGGAGCCAAATCAGCCCCAGCATTTT; abundance: NA; j_gene: TRBJ1-5; v_gene: TRBV5-1; d_gene: NA
CDR3aa: CAGRPRGGQETQYF; CDR3nt: TGTGCCGGGAGACCACGGGGGGGACAAGAGACCCAGTACTTC; abundance: NA; j_gene: TRBJ2-5; v_gene: TRBV2; d_gene: TRBD2
CDR3aa: CASSEVRGGFNQPQHF; CDR3nt: TGTGCCAGCAGTGAAGTACGGGGGGGGTTCAATCAGCCCCAGCATTTT; abundance: NA; j_gene: TRBJ1-5; v_gene: TRBV6-1; d_gene: NA
CDR3aa: CASREDRGNVPPLHF; CDR3nt: TGTGCCAGCAGAGAGGACAGGGGGAATGTTCCACCCCTCCACTTT; abundance: NA; j_gene: TRBJ1-6; v_gene: TRBV28; d_gene: TRBD1
CDR3aa: CASRVGAVSYEQYF; CDR3nt: TGTGCCAGCAGAGTGGGGGCGGTCTCCTACGAGCAGTACTTC; abundance: NA; j_gene: TRBJ2-7; v_gene: TRBV6-1; d_gene: NA
CDR3aa: CASSLGRGGIYGYTF; CDR3nt: TGTGCCAGCAGTTTGGGTCGTGGGGGCATCTATGGCTACACCTTC; abundance: once; j_gene: TRBJ1-2; v_gene: TRBV5-6; d_gene: NA
CDR3aa: CASSNRQGVRNEQYF; CDR3nt: TGTGCCAGCAGTAACCGACAGGGTGTGAGGAACGAGCAGTACTTC; abundance: NA; j_gene: TRBJ2-7; v_gene: TRBV6-5; d_gene: TRBD1
CDR3aa: CASSTGTGGTYTQYF; CDR3nt: TGCGCCAGCAGCACCGGGACAGGGGGAACGTATACGCAGTATTTT; abundance: few; j_gene: TRBJ2-3; v_gene: TRBV5-1; d_gene: TRBD1
CDR3aa: CASSATSGSYEQYF; CDR3nt: TGTGCCAGCTCCGCGACTAGCGGCTCTTACGAGCAGTACTTC; abundance: NA; j_gene: TRBJ2-7; v_gene: TRBV18; d_gene: TRBD2
CDR3aa: CASSLMGLAGEWGTDTQYF; CDR3nt: TGTGCCAGCAGCTTAATGGGACTAGCGGGAGAATGGGGCACAGATACGCAGTATTTT; abundance: NA; j_gene: TRBJ2-3; v_gene: TRBV13; d_gene: TRBD2
CDR3aa: CASSFEGRGSNSLLHF; CDR3nt: TGTGCCAGCAGCTTCGAGGGGAGGGGTTCCAATTCACTCCTCCACTTT; abundance: NA; j_gene: TRBJ1-6; v_gene: TRBV7-9; d_gene: NA
CDR3aa: CASSPWTGAITGELFF; CDR3nt: TGTGCCAGCAGCCCATGGACAGGGGCCATCACCGGGGAGCTGTTTTTT; abundance: NA; j_gene: TRBJ2-2; v_gene: TRBV5-4; d_gene: TRBD1
CDR3aa: CASRRDPGSGNTIYF; CDR3nt: TGTGCTTCCAGGCGGGATCCGGGCTCTGGAAACACCATATATTTT; abundance: NA; j_gene: TRBJ1-3; v_gene: TRBV2; d_gene: NA
CDR3aa: CASSQDDGQTKEQYF; CDR3nt: TGCGCCAGCAGCCAAGATGACGGACAGACCAAGGAGCAGTACTTC; abundance: NA; j_gene: TRBJ2-5; v_gene: TRBV4-1; d_gene: NA
CDR3aa: CASSRTGMQDEQYF; CDR3nt: TGTGCCAGCAGCCGGACAGGGATGCAGGACGAGCAGTACTTC; abundance: NA; j_gene: TRBJ2-7; v_gene: TRBV5-6; d_gene: TRBD1
CDR3aa: CASSELSPRNQPQHF; CDR3nt: TGTGCCAGCAGTGAATTAAGCCCCCGCAATCAGCCCCAGCATTTT; abundance: NA; j_gene: TRBJ1-5; v_gene: TRBV6-1; d_gene: NA
CDR3aa: CASSPRGGGTDTQYF; CDR3nt: TGTGCCAGCAGTCCCAGGGGCGGGGGAACAGATACGCAGTATTTT; abundance: NA; j_gene: TRBJ2-3; v_gene: TRBV5-4; d_gene: NA
CDR3aa: CASSPMTGLEENTGELFF; CDR3nt: TGTGCCAGCAGCCCGATGACAGGGTTAGAGGAGAACACCGGGGAGCTGTTTTTT; abundance: NA; j_gene: TRBJ2-2; v_gene: TRBV7-6; d_gene: TRBD1
CDR3aa: CASSEATTVPQHF; CDR3nt: TGTGCCAGCAGTGAAGCGACTACCGTTCCCCAGCATTTT; abundance: NA; j_gene: TRBJ1-5; v_gene: TRBV6-5; d_gene: NA
CDR3aa: CASSSLRQDGYTF; CDR3nt: TGCGCCAGCAGCTCCCTTAGACAGGATGGCTACACCTTC; abundance: NA; j_gene: TRBJ1-2; v_gene: TRBV5-1; d_gene: NA
CDR3aa: CASSQTSGVLSNQPQHF; CDR3nt: TGCGCCAGCAGCCAGACAAGCGGGGTTTTGAGCAATCAGCCCCAGCATTTT; abundance: NA; j_gene: TRBJ1-5; v_gene: TRBV4-1; d_gene: NA